This T cell receptor beta chain stems from a study of T cell responses to AZD1222 COVID-19 vaccine. CDR1 and CDR2 (germline): SGHDN, FVKESK. This CDR3 contains 16 residues. V dropped 4 bases and J dropped 2 bases, with 16 bases sitting between them. The data were produced by immunoSEQ multiplex PCR, yet TCRdb's version contains in-frame clones alone and is incomplete. The data show roughly 110,000 clones, approximately 90% seen once. Notes on this clone: Its antigen is not known.

Whole-study findings and limits: Two AZD1222 doses significantly raised spike-specific TCR breadth and depth over controls. A mostly white British donor set with more females was recruited, and clonal diversity was possibly underestimated.

The sample was peripheral blood, taken on day 0 of AZD1222 vaccination. The gene calls are TRBV14 and TRBJ2-3; D remains unclear. This sequence originates from an adult in good health. The CDR3 sequence is CASSLGISPTTDTQYF. CDR3 nucleotides: TGTGCCAGCAGCCTAGGGATTTCCCCTACCACAGATACGCAGTATTTT.